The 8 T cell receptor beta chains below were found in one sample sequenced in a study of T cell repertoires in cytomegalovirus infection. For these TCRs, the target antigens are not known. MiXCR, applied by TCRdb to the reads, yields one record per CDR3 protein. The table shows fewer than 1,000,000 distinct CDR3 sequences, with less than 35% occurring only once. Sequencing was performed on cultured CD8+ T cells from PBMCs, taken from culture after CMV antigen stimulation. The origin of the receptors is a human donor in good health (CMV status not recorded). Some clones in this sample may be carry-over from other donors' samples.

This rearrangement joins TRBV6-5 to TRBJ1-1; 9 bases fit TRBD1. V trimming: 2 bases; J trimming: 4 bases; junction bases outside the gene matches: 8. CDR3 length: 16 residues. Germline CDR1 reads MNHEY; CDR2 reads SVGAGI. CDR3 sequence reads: CASSYGTGIISTEAFF. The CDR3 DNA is TGTGCCAGCAGTTACGGGACAGGGATTATCAGCACTGAAGCTTTCTTT.

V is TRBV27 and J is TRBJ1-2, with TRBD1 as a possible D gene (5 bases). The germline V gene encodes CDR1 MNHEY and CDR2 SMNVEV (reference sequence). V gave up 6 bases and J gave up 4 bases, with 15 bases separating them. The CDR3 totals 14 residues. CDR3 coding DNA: TGTGCCAGCAGGCCAGGGACCGCTGGCTATGGCTACACCTTC. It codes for CASRPGTAGYGYTF.

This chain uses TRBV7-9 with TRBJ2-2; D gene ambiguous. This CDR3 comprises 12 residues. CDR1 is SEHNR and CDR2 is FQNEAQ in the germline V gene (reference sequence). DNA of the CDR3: TGTGCAAGGGATGCGAACACCGGGGAGCTGTTTTTT. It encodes CARDANTGELFF.

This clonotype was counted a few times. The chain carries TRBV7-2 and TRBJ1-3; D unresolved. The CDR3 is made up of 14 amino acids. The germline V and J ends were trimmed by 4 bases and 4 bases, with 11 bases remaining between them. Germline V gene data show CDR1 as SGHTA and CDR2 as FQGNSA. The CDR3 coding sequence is TGTGCCAGCAGCTCGGAATTGGGAGGAAACACCATATATTTT. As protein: CASSSELGGNTIYF. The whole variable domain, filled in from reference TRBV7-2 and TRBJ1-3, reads GAGVSQSPSNKVTEKGKDVELRCDPISGHTALYWYRQSLGQGLEFLIYFQGNSAPDKSGLPSDRFSAERTGGSVSTLTIQRTQQEDSAVYLCASSSELGGNTIYFGEGSWLTVV.

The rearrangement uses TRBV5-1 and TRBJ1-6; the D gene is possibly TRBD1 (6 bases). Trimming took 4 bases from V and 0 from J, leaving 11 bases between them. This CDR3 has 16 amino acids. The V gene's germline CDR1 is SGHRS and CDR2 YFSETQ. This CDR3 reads CASSGGQSSYNSPLHF. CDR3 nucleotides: TGCGCCAGCAGCGGGGGCCAGAGCTCCTATAATTCACCCCTCCACTTT. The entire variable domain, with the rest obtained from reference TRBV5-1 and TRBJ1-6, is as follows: KAGVTQTPRYLIKTRGQQVTLSCSPISGHRSVSWYQQTPGQGLQFLFEYFSETQRNKGNFPGRFSGRQFSNSRSEMNVSTLELGDSALYLCASSGGQSSYNSPLHFGNGTRLTVT.

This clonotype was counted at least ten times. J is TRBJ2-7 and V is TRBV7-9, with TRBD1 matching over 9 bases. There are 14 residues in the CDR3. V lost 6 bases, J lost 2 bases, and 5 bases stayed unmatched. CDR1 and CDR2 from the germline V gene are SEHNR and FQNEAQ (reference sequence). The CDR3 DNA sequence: TGTGCCAGCAGTTCCGGGACAGGGACCTACGAGCAGTACTTC. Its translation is CASSSGTGTYEQYF.

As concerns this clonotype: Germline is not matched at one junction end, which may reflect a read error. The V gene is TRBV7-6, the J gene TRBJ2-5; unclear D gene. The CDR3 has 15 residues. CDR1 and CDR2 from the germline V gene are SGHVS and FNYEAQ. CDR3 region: CVSSSSRRREETQYF. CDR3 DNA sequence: TGTGTCAGCAGCTCCAGCCGTCGAAGAGAGGAGACCCAGTACTTC.

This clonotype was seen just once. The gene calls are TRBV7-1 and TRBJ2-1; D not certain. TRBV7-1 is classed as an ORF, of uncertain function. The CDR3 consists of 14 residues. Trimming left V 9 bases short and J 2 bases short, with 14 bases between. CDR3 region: CASTAWSAYNEQFF. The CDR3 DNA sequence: TGTGCCAGTACTGCTTGGAGCGCCTACAATGAGCAGTTCTTC.